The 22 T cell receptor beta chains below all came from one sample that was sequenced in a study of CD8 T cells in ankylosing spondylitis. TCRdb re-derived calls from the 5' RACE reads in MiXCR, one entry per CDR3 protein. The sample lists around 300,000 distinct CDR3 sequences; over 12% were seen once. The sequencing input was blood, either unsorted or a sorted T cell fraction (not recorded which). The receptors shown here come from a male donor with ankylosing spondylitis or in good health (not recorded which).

This CDR3 is CASRLGQGQVTDTQYF. CDR3 DNA sequence: TGTGCCAGCAGGCTAGGACAGGGACAGGTCACAGATACGCAGTATTTT. The V and J genes are TRBV12-3 or TRBV12-4 and TRBJ2-3, with 8 bases that match TRBD1. Trimming took 6 bases from V and 2 from J; bases not matched to a gene: 10. The CDR3 spans 16 residues.

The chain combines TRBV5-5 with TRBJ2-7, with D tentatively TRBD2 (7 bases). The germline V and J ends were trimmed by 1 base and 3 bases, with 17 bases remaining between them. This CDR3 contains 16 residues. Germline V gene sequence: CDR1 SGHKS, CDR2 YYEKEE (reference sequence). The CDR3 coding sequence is TGTGCCAGCAGCTTGAATCAGGACAGCGGGGACTACGAGCAGTACTTC. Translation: CASSLNQDSGDYEQYF.

CDR3: CASSPGGLNTGELFF. CDR3 DNA sequence: TGCGCCAGCAGCCCGGGGGGGCTGAACACCGGGGAGCTGTTTTTT. V usage is TRBV5-1 and J usage is TRBJ2-2, with 8 bases lining up with TRBD2. The CDR3 runs 15 residues. Germline CDR1 reads SGHRS; CDR2 reads YFSETQ. The J segment lost 1 base and the V segment lost 4 bases, leaving 3 bases of the junction unmatched. Full variable domain (rest looked up from reference TRBV5-1 and TRBJ2-2): KAGVTQTPRYLIKTRGQQVTLSCSPISGHRSVSWYQQTPGQGLQFLFEYFSETQRNKGNFPGRFSGRQFSNSRSEMNVSTLELGDSALYLCASSPGGLNTGELFFGEGSRLTVL.

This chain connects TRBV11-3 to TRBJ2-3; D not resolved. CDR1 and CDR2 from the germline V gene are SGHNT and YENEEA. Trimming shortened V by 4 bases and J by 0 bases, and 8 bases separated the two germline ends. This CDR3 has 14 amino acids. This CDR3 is CASSSGRSTDTQYF. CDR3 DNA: TGTGCCAGCAGCTCTGGGCGAAGCACAGATACGCAGTATTTT.

CDR3 protein: CATSRLASSTDTQYF. The CDR3 nucleotides read TGTGCCACTTCCAGACTAGCTTCTAGCACAGATACGCAGTATTTT. The chain has TRBV6-1 and TRBJ2-3, with TRBD2 matching 7 bases. The length of the CDR3 is 15 residues. V was clipped by 10 bases and J by 0 bases; unmatched bases: 10. Germline V gives CDR1 MNHNS, CDR2 SASEGT.

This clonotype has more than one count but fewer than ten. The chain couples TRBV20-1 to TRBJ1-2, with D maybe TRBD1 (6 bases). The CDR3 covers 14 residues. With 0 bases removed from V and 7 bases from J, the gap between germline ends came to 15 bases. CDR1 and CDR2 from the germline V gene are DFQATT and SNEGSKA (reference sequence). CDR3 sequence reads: CSAREGTRLGGYTF. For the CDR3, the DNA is TGCAGTGCTAGAGAGGGGACACGTCTAGGTGGCTACACCTTC.

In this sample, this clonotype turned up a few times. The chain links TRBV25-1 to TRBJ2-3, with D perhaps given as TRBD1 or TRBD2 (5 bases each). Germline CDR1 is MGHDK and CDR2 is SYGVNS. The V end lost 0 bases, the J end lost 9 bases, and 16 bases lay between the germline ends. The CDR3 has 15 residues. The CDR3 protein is CASSEYGGSRGTQYF. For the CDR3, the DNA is TGTGCCAGCAGTGAATATGGGGGATCTCGTGGGACGCAGTATTTT.

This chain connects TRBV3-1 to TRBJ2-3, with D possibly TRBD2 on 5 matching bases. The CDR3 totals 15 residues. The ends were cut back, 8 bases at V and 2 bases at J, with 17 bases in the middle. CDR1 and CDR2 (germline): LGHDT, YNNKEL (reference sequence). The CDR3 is CASGPIGSYTDTQYF. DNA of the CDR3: TGTGCCAGCGGTCCCATAGGGAGCTACACAGATACGCAGTATTTT.

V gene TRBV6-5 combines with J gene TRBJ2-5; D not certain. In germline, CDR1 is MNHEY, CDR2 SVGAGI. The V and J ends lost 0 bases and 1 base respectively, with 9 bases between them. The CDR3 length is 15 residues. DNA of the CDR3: TGTGCCAGCAGTTACTCGATGCAGCCCCAAGAGACCCAGTACTTC. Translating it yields CASSYSMQPQETQYF.

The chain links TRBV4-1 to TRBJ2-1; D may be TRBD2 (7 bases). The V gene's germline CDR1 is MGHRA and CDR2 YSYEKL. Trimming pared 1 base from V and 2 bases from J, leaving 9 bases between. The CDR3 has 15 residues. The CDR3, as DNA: TGCGCCAGCAGCCAAGCGGGGGGCCCCTACAATGAGCAGTTCTTC. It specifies CASSQAGGPYNEQFF.

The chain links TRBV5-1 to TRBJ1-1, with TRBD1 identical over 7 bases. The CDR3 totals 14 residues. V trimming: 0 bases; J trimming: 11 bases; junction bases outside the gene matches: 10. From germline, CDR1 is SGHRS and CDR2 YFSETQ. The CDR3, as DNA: TGCGCCAGCAGCTTGGAATCGGGCAGGGGGGAGGCTTTCTTT. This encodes CASSLESGRGEAFF.

CDR3 amino acids: CASSRGTSHTSNTGELFF. In DNA, the CDR3 is TGTGCCAGCAGTCGCGGGACTTCGCACACTTCGAACACCGGGGAGCTGTTTTTT. The rearrangement links TRBV6-1 to TRBJ2-2; maybe TRBD2 (6 bases). The CDR3 extends over 18 amino acids. The germline V and J ends were trimmed by 5 bases and 0 bases, with 19 bases remaining between them. Germline V lookup: CDR1 MNHNS, CDR2 SASEGT.

As DNA, the CDR3 is TGTGCCAGCAGTGGTTTCAGGGGCCAAGAGACCCAGTACTTC. It is translated as CASSGFRGQETQYF. The chain has TRBV25-1 and TRBJ2-5; D possibly corresponds to TRBD1 (6 bases). This CDR3 has 14 amino acids. Looked up from germline, CDR1 is MGHDK and CDR2 is SYGVNS. V was cut by 4 bases and J by 1 base, with 10 bases left in between.

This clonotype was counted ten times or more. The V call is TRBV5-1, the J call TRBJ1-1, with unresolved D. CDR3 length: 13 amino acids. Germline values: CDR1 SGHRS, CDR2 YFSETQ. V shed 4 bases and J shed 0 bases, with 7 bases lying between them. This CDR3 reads CASSIELNTEAFF. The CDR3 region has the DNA TGCGCCAGCAGCATAGAGCTGAACACTGAAGCTTTCTTT.

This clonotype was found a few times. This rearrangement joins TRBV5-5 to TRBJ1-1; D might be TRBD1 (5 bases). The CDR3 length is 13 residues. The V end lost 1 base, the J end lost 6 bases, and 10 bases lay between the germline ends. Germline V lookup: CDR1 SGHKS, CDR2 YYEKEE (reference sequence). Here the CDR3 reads CASSLMGGAEAFF. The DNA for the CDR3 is TGTGCCAGCAGCTTGATGGGGGGAGCTGAAGCTTTCTTT.

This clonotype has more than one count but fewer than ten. The DNA of the CDR3 is TGTGCCAGCAGTTACTCAGACAGGGGGATTTATGGAAACACCATATATTTT. Its protein product is CASSYSDRGIYGNTIYF. The chain combines TRBV6-5 with TRBJ1-3, with 9 nucleotides matching TRBD1. The V segment lost 0 bases and the J segment 3 bases; nucleotides outside the gene matches: 6. The CDR3 loop spans 17 amino acids. Germline CDR1 and CDR2: MNHEY and SVGAGI.

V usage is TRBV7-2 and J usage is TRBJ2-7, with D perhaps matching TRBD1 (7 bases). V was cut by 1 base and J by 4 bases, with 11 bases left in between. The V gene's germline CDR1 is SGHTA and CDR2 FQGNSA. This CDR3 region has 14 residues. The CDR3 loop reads CASSLVQGGYEQYF. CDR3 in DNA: TGTGCCAGCAGCTTAGTTCAGGGGGGATACGAGCAGTACTTC. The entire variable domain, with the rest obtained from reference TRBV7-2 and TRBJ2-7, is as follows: GAGVSQSPSNKVTEKGKDVELRCDPISGHTALYWYRQSLGQGLEFLIYFQGNSAPDKSGLPSDRFSAERTGGSVSTLTIQRTQQEDSAVYLCASSLVQGGYEQYFGPGTRLTVT.

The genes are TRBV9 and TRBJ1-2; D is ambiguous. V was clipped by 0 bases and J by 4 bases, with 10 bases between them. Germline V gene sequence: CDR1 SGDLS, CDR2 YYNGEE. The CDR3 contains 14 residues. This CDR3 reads CASSVAQATYGYTF. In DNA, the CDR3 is TGTGCCAGCAGCGTAGCTCAGGCGACCTATGGCTACACCTTC. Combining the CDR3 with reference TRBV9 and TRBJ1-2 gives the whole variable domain DSGVTQTPKHLITATGQRVTLRCSPRSGDLSVYWYQQSLDQGLQFLIQYYNGEERAKGNILERFSAQQFPDLHSELNLSSLELGDSALYFCASSVAQATYGYTFGSGTRLTVV.

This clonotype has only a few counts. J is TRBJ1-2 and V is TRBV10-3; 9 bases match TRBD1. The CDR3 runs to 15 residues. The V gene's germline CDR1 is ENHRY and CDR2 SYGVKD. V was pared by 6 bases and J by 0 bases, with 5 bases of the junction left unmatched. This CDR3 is CAIRGQGLTNYGYTF. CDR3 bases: TGTGCCATCAGGGGACAGGGCCTCACTAACTATGGCTACACCTTC.

CDR3 loop: CASSQVGRGPDNEQFF. CDR3 nucleotide sequence: TGTGCCAGCAGCCAAGTCGGCAGGGGGCCGGACAATGAGCAGTTCTTC. V usage is TRBV3-1 and J usage is TRBJ2-1; 8 bases are a match to TRBD1. The CDR3 runs to 16 residues. V trimming: 1 base; J trimming: 5 bases; junction bases outside the gene matches: 7. Germline CDR1 LGHDT, CDR2 YNNKEL (reference sequence).

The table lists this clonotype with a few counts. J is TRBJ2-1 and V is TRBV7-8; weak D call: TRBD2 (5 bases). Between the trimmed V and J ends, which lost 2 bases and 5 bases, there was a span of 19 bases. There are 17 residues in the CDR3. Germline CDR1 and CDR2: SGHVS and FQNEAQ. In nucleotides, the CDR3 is TGTGCCAGCAGCTTATCCGGGGTATGGGGTCTAAACAATGAGCAGTTCTTC. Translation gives CASSLSGVWGLNNEQFF.

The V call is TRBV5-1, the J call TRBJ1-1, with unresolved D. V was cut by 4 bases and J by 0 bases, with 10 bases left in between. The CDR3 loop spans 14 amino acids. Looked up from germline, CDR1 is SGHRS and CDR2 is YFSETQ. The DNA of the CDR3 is TGCGCCAGCAGCCTGACCAATATGAACACTGAAGCTTTCTTT. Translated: CASSLTNMNTEAFF.